This T cell receptor (beta chain) was profiled in a study of T cells in women clearing cervical HPV infection. Study-level points and caveats: Effector/memory and HPV-specific T cells were not isolated, and association timing is unknown.

Unmatched junction bases numbered 7, after V lost 7 bases and J lost 5 bases. The length of the CDR3 is 14 residues. Profiled with immunoSEQ multiplex PCR; TCRdb holds only in-frame clones, not every one. This sample lists about 17,000 clones; its ten largest clones have around 10%. Concerning this clone itself: Antigen specificity is unknown. Read sequence stops 3 residues before the CDR3 end, and the germline J gene provides the missing end.

The specimen was blood buffy coat. The source is a woman between 18 and 70 years old with a cervical HPV16 infection that either progressed to CIN3+ or cleared (not recorded which). The chain recombines TRBV12-3 or TRBV12-4 with TRBJ2-5; 10 bases fit TRBD1. The sequenced part of the CDR3 DNA is TGTGCCAGCACTCCCGGGACAGGGGATGAGACC. Its translation: CASTPGTGDET. The full CDR3 is CASTPGTGDETQYF.